Each of the 10 T cell receptor beta chains below was sequenced from the same sample in a study of identical twins. TCRdb reanalysed the 5' RACE reads using MiXCR and keeps one entry per CDR3 protein. The data hold about 260,000 distinct CDR3 sequences, with about 7% observed a single time. This sample was shared with a second study, whose subject was yellow fever vaccine responses in identical twins.

Sequencing input: memory (CD45RO+) T cells sorted from blood. The source is a woman aged 18-35 years in good health.

At least ten counts were recorded for this clonotype. The gene calls are TRBV5-1 and TRBJ2-2, with D perhaps TRBD1 (6 bases). Trimming left V 3 bases short and J 2 bases short, with 17 bases between. This CDR3 spans 17 amino acids. CDR1 and CDR2 from the germline V gene are SGHRS and YFSETQ. The CDR3 region has the DNA TGCGCCAGCAGCTGGTTATTTTGGACAGAAAACACCGGGGAGCTGTTTTTT. This sequence encodes CASSWLFWTENTGELFF.

In its sample, this clonotype was seen a few times. The chain is built from TRBV7-3 and TRBJ2-7; D may be TRBD2 (5 bases). Trimming took 1 base from V and 2 from J, leaving 12 bases between them. This CDR3 comprises 15 residues. Per germline, CDR1 SGHTA and CDR2 FQGTGA. CDR3 DNA: TGTGCCAGCAGCTTAAATATGGGAGCTCCCTACGAGCAGTACTTC. Its translation: CASSLNMGAPYEQYF. The whole variable domain, remainder taken from reference TRBV7-3 and TRBJ2-7, is GAGVSQTPSNKVTEKGKYVELRCDPISGHTALYWYRQSLGQGPEFLIYFQGTGAADDSGLPNDRFFAVRPEGSVSTLKIQRTERGDSAVYLCASSLNMGAPYEQYFGPGTRLTVT.

This clonotype was observed at least ten times. This chain connects TRBV27 to TRBJ2-4; D call uncertain. Trimming left V 5 bases short and J 1 base short, with 15 bases between. CDR3 length equals 16 residues. Germline loops: CDR1 MNHEY, CDR2 SMNVEV (reference sequence). CDR3 sequence: CASSPSDTAAKNIQYF. The CDR3 DNA is TGTGCCAGCAGTCCATCCGACACGGCTGCCAAAAACATTCAGTACTTC.

In this sample, this clonotype turned up many times. CDR3 nucleotide sequence: TGTGCCACCAGCAGAGATCCCCGGGGTGCGTACGAGCAGTACTTC. The encoded protein is CATSRDPRGAYEQYF. The rearrangement joins TRBV15 to TRBJ2-7, with a tentative D call TRBD2 (5 bases). Germline V gives CDR1 LNHNV, CDR2 YYDKDF (reference sequence). Trimming removed 0 bases from V and 4 bases from J, with 13 bases in between. This CDR3 spans 15 amino acids.

The V gene is TRBV12-3 or TRBV12-4, the J gene TRBJ2-1, with D tentatively TRBD1 (5 bases). This CDR3 is 14 amino acids long. V lost 6 bases, J lost 9 bases, and 18 bases lay in between. The CDR3 DNA follows: TGTGCCAGCAGGATTGGGTCCGGGCAGGGTGAGCAGTTCTTC. Translation gives CASRIGSGQGEQFF.

This clonotype came up many times. The rearrangement uses TRBV4-2 and TRBJ2-2; tentatively, D is TRBD1 or TRBD2 (5 bases each). The CDR3 covers 13 residues. Between the trimmed V and J ends, which lost 8 bases and 1 base, there was a span of 8 bases. Germline V gene sequence: CDR1 LGHNA, CDR2 YNFKEQ. The CDR3 is CASGTRNTGELFF. The CDR3 DNA follows: TGTGCCAGCGGGACCAGGAACACCGGGGAGCTGTTTTTT.

Ten or more counts support this clonotype. The V and J genes are TRBV10-3 and TRBJ2-1; D call uncertain. The germline V gene has CDR1 ENHRY and CDR2 SYGVKD. The CDR3 sequence is 13 residues long. V was pared by 7 bases and J by 5 bases, with 12 bases between. CDR3 amino acids: CAITDGPNNEQFF. CDR3 sequence (DNA): TGTGCCATCACCGACGGACCAAACAATGAGCAGTTCTTC.

Many counts were recorded for this clonotype. The rearrangement joins TRBV7-6 to TRBJ1-6; D is unresolved. Trimming pared 4 bases from V and 10 bases from J, leaving 17 bases between. Germline V gene sequence: CDR1 SGHVS, CDR2 FNYEAQ. CDR3 length: 15 residues. This chain's CDR3 is CASSYGRPSQSPLHF. The CDR3 DNA sequence: TGTGCCAGCAGCTATGGGAGGCCGTCGCAGTCACCCCTCCACTTT.

This clonotype was picked up many times. The rearrangement joins TRBV3-1 to TRBJ2-1; TRBD2 agrees at 15 bases. Germline lookup yields CDR1 LGHDT and CDR2 YNNKEL (reference sequence). With 0 bases clipped from V and 5 bases from J, the junction kept 8 bases outside the gene matches. The CDR3 totals 19 residues. CDR3 in DNA: TGTGCCAGCAGCCAAGATGCGTCCGGACTAGCGGGGGGGAACAATGAGCAGTTCTTC. Its translation is CASSQDASGLAGGNNEQFF.

This clonotype turned up a few times. The CDR3 sequence: CASSPFDTVSYEQYV. CDR3 coding DNA: TGTGCCAGCAGCCCTTTTGACACAGTATCCTACGAGCAGTACGTC. The gene calls are TRBV5-5 and TRBJ2-7; no clear D. The CDR3 spans 15 residues. Looked up from germline, CDR1 is SGHKS and CDR2 is YYEKEE (reference sequence). The germline V and J ends were trimmed by 4 bases and 1 base, with 15 bases remaining between them.